Below are 5 T cell receptor beta chains sequenced from a single sample in a study of shared clonotypes between healthy human individuals. Clones were read by immunoSEQ multiplex PCR, and TCRdb kept only the in-frame ones, dropping some. The sample shows over 2,000,000 clones, 80% to 95% of them seen only once. Naive CD8 cells lacked CD45RO, underwent positive selection for CCR7 and left out terminally differentiated effector memory CD45RA+ cells. Sequencing was performed on naive CD8+ T cells from PBMCs. The receptors here all came from a man between 18 and 35 years old in good health. Some clones in this sample may be carry-over from other donors' samples.

The J gene is TRBJ2-7, the V gene TRBV5-6, with TRBD2 identical over 7 bases. CDR1 is SGHDT, CDR2 YYEEEE, per germline. The CDR3 is made up of 15 amino acids. Unmatched junction bases numbered 9, after V lost 2 bases and J lost 4 bases. The CDR3 sequence: CASSFGAGEWYEQYF. CDR3 DNA: TGTGCCAGCAGCTTCGGGGCGGGAGAATGGTACGAGCAGTACTTC.

This chain joins TRBV5-1 and TRBJ2-4; D is undetermined. Trimming cost V 0 bases and J 0 bases, with 13 bases left between them. The CDR3 is 17 amino acids. The germline gives CDR1 SGHRS, CDR2 YFSETQ. The CDR3 reads CASSLAGQPQAKNIQYF. In DNA form, the CDR3 reads TGCGCCAGCAGCTTGGCCGGGCAGCCTCAAGCCAAAAACATTCAGTACTTC. Supplemented by reference TRBV5-1 and TRBJ2-4, the full variable domain reads KAGVTQTPRYLIKTRGQQVTLSCSPISGHRSVSWYQQTPGQGLQFLFEYFSETQRNKGNFPGRFSGRQFSNSRSEMNVSTLELGDSALYLCASSLAGQPQAKNIQYFGAGTRLSVL.

The genes are TRBV28 and TRBJ1-2; D uncertain. V was cut by 2 bases and J by 2 bases, with 9 bases left in between. CDR1 is MDHEN, CDR2 SYDVKM, per germline. This CDR3 has 14 residues. CDR3 nucleotide sequence: TGTGCCAGCAGTTTACAGCCCACGAACTATGGCTACACCTTC. Protein sequence: CASSLQPTNYGYTF.

In its sample, this clone was seen once. The chain couples TRBV2 to TRBJ2-3; D is uncertain. The CDR3 totals 14 residues. V lost 7 bases and J lost 4, with 15 bases in between. Germline CDR1 reads SNHLY; CDR2 reads FYNNEI. The CDR3 nucleotides read TGTGCCAGCATGATAACCGGGCTAGCAGATACGCAGTATTTT. Its translation: CASMITGLADTQYF. The complete variable domain, with remaining parts taken from reference TRBV2 and TRBJ2-3, reads EPEVTQTPSHQVTQMGQEVILRCVPISNHLYFYWYRQILGQKVEFLVSFYNNEISEKSEIFDDQFSVERPDGSNFTLKIRSTKLEDSAMYFCASMITGLADTQYFGPGTRLTVL.

CDR3 protein: CASSLLWVAKNIQYF. CDR3 DNA sequence: TGCGCCAGCAGCCTACTATGGGTAGCCAAAAACATTCAGTACTTC. This chain joins TRBV4-1 and TRBJ2-4, with unresolved D. Germline V gene sequence: CDR1 MGHRA, CDR2 YSYEKL. The CDR3 loop spans 15 amino acids. The V end was cut by 4 bases, the J end by 0 bases, with 10 bases between.